The 26 T cell receptor beta chains below come from one sample, sequenced in a study of OX40 agonist ivuxolimab in advanced cancers. The protocol was immunoSEQ multiplex PCR, while the TCRdb copy is restricted to in-frame clones and leaves out a portion. The table includes about 73,000 clones, 80% to 90% detected once. Specimen: CD4+ or CD8+ T cells sorted from blood, collected in a trial of the OX40 agonist ivuxolimab. The receptors were sampled from an adult with an advanced solid tumor such as melanoma, head and neck, liver or kidney cancer.

The rearrangement joins TRBV4-1 to TRBJ1-1; D is uncertain. The CDR3 is made up of 14 amino acids. Germline assignment: CDR1 MGHRA and CDR2 YSYEKL. V was pared by 0 bases and J by 0 bases, with 5 bases between. The CDR3 bases are TGCGCCAGCAGCCAAGATCGGGTGAACACTGAAGCTTTCTTT. This encodes CASSQDRVNTEAFF.

This rearrangement joins TRBV15 to TRBJ2-1, with 14 bases that match TRBD2. CDR3 length: 16 residues. Germline V lookup: CDR1 LNHNV, CDR2 YYDKDF (reference sequence). Trimming at V came to 1 base and at J to 9 bases, leaving 5 bases not matched to a gene. CDR3 sequence (DNA): TGTGCCACCAGCAGAGCCCCGGGACTAGCGGGAGTTGAGCAGTTCTTC. This translates into CATSRAPGLAGVEQFF. Variable domain in full (rest from reference TRBV15 and TRBJ2-1): DAMVIQNPRYQVTQFGKPVTLSCSQTLNHNVMYWYQQKSSQAPKLLFHYYDKDFNNEADTPDNFQSRRPNTSFCFLDIRSPGLGDTAMYLCATSRAPGLAGVEQFFGPGTRLTVL.

The chain uses TRBV19 and TRBJ1-4; D remains ambiguous. Deletions cut 5 bases from V and 0 bases from J, with 10 bases between. The CDR3 has 15 amino acids. CDR1 is LNHDA, CDR2 SQIVND, per germline (reference sequence). CDR3 sequence: CASSVTEATNEKLFF. The CDR3 DNA reads TGTGCCAGTAGTGTGACGGAGGCAACTAATGAAAAACTGTTTTTT.

The chain uses TRBV28 and TRBJ1-1, with no clear D. V lost 6 bases, J lost 0 bases, and 5 bases lay in between. The CDR3 sequence is 12 residues long. Germline CDR1 MDHEN, CDR2 SYDVKM. The CDR3 loop reads CASRTVNTEAFF. In DNA, the CDR3 is TGTGCCAGCAGAACAGTGAACACTGAAGCTTTCTTT.

The chain joins TRBV27 to TRBJ1-2, with D possibly being TRBD1 (6 bases). Trimming took 5 bases from V and 8 from J, leaving 18 bases between them. There are 14 residues in the CDR3. The germline V gene has CDR1 MNHEY and CDR2 SMNVEV (reference sequence). The CDR3 here is CASSTYPGGRGYTF. In nucleotides, the CDR3 is TGTGCCAGCAGTACCTACCCGGGGGGCCGAGGCTACACCTTC.

This clone was counted a few times. This sequence joins TRBV27 and TRBJ1-2; tentative D call: TRBD1 (5 bases). V shed 4 bases and J shed 7 bases, with 13 bases lying between them. CDR1 is MNHEY and CDR2 is SMNVEV in the germline V gene (reference sequence). This CDR3 is built from 13 residues. The chain's CDR3 is CASSSTGRAGYTF. The CDR3 DNA reads TGTGCCAGCAGTTCGACGGGGCGGGCTGGCTACACCTTC.

This chain uses TRBV6-5 with TRBJ2-7; D is undetermined. The CDR3 length is 11 residues. V lost 5 bases and J lost 3, with 5 bases in between. Per germline, CDR1 MNHEY and CDR2 SVGAGI. The CDR3 here is CASSQSYEQYF. Here the CDR3 DNA reads TGTGCCAGCAGTCAGAGCTACGAGCAGTACTTC.

The gene calls are TRBV6-4 and TRBJ2-3; no reliable D call. Deletions cut 4 bases from V and 6 bases from J, with 11 bases between. The germline V gene encodes CDR1 MRHNA and CDR2 SNTAGT. The CDR3 loop spans 13 amino acids. Here the CDR3 reads CASSVDRFDTQYF. As DNA, the CDR3 is TGTGCCAGCAGTGTAGACCGTTTTGATACGCAGTATTTT.

This clone was detected only once. The J gene is TRBJ1-6, the V gene TRBV2; no clear D gene. CDR3 length: 18 residues. Trimming removed 7 bases at V and 5 bases at J, with 24 bases between. CDR1 is SNHLY and CDR2 is FYNNEI in the germline V gene. This CDR3 reads CASTQSIWPPKDNSPLHF. CDR3 nucleotide sequence: TGTGCCAGCACCCAATCGATTTGGCCCCCAAAAGATAATTCACCCCTCCACTTT.

The rearrangement links TRBV28 to TRBJ2-3, with a weak D call TRBD2 (6 bases). The CDR3 has 13 amino acids. Trimming removed 6 bases from V and 8 bases from J, with 15 bases in between. CDR1 and CDR2 (germline): MDHEN, SYDVKM. The CDR3 region is CASSLITSITQYF. CDR3 coding DNA: TGTGCCAGCAGCCTCATAACTAGCATTACGCAGTATTTT. Full variable domain (outside the CDR3, taken from reference TRBV28 and TRBJ2-3): DVKVTQSSRYLVKRTGEKVFLECVQDMDHENMFWYRQDPGLGLRLIYFSYDVKMKEKGDIPEGYSVSREKKERFSLILESASTNQTSMYLCASSLITSITQYFGPGTRLTVL.

This chain's CDR3 is CASSLVGQGGNYGYTF. CDR3 bases: TGTGCCAGCAGCTTAGTGGGACAGGGAGGCAACTATGGCTACACCTTC. The chain recombines TRBV5-6 with TRBJ1-2; TRBD1 aligns across 9 bases. Germline CDR1 reads SGHDT; CDR2 reads YYEEEE. The CDR3 consists of 16 residues. V gave up 2 bases and J gave up 2 bases; unmatched junction bases: 7.

This chain joins TRBV15 and TRBJ2-5; no definite D call. CDR1 LNHNV and CDR2 YYDKDF come from the germline V gene (reference sequence). The CDR3 spans 14 residues. V was cut by 3 bases and J by 1 base, with 9 bases left in between. CDR3 nucleotides: TGTGCCACCAGCAGGACCGTCTCCCAAGAGACCCAGTACTTC. Its translation: CATSRTVSQETQYF.

The chain employs TRBV5-6 and TRBJ2-4; D not resolved. The CDR3 has 13 residues. The germline V gene encodes CDR1 SGHDT and CDR2 YYEEEE. V was cut by 2 bases and J by 0 bases, with 3 bases left in between. CDR3 region: CASSFLAKNIQYF. DNA for the CDR3: TGTGCCAGCAGCTTCCTAGCCAAAAACATTCAGTACTTC.

This chain uses TRBV2 with TRBJ2-5; TRBD1 agrees at 8 bases. CDR3 length equals 14 residues. Germline loops: CDR1 SNHLY, CDR2 FYNNEI. The junction had 0 bases not matched to a gene; V was cut back by 1 base and J by 2 bases. DNA for the CDR3: TGTGCCAGCAGTGAAGACAGGGGGCAAGAGACCCAGTACTTC. It specifies CASSEDRGQETQYF.

V gene TRBV5-4 combines with J gene TRBJ2-2; 10 bases map to TRBD2. The CDR3 has 17 residues. The trim removed 2 bases at V and 1 base at J, leaving 5 bases unmatched. The germline V gene has CDR1 SGHNT and CDR2 YYREEE (reference sequence). CDR3 region: CASSFGSGRENTGELFF. CDR3 in DNA: TGTGCCAGCAGCTTTGGGAGCGGGAGGGAGAACACCGGGGAGCTGTTTTTT.

The chain is built from TRBV27 and TRBJ2-1; no clear D gene. Germline CDR1 is MNHEY and CDR2 is SMNVEV (reference sequence). V was cut by 3 bases and J by 7 bases, with 4 bases left in between. This CDR3 is built from 11 residues. The CDR3 coding sequence is TGTGCCAGCAGTTTGAAGAATGAGCAGTTCTTC. It codes for CASSLKNEQFF.

This chain's CDR3 is CASSWGGLASEQFF. The CDR3 bases are TGCGCCAGCAGCTGGGGGGGACTAGCGAGTGAGCAGTTCTTC. This rearrangement joins TRBV5-1 to TRBJ2-1; 10 nucleotides match TRBD2. CDR3 length: 14 amino acids. Per germline, CDR1 SGHRS and CDR2 YFSETQ. The J segment lost 9 bases and the V segment lost 3 bases, leaving 6 bases of the junction unmatched.

The CDR3 loop reads CAWSVRGRARETQYF. The CDR3 region has the DNA TGTGCCTGGAGTGTCCGCGGGAGGGCCAGAGAGACCCAGTACTTC. The chain recombines TRBV30 with TRBJ2-5, with 9 bases lining up with TRBD2. V trimming: 0 bases; J trimming: 4 bases; junction bases outside the gene matches: 6. The germline CDR1 and CDR2 sequences are GTSNPN and SVGIG (reference sequence). This CDR3 is 15 amino acids long.

This clone is a singleton in its sample. The V gene is TRBV11-2, the J gene TRBJ2-2, with D possibly matching TRBD1 (6 bases). This CDR3 has 16 residues. Trimming shortened V by 5 bases and J by 3 bases, and 16 bases separated the two germline ends. The germline CDR1 and CDR2 sequences are SGHAT and FQNNGV. The CDR3 DNA is TGTGCCAGCAGCCCGATAGGGGGAGCTCACACCGGGGAGCTGTTTTTT. Amino acid sequence: CASSPIGGAHTGELFF.

In nucleotides, the CDR3 is TGCGCCAGCAGATACTGGGAAGATACGCAGTATTTT. It translates to CASRYWEDTQYF. This rearrangement joins TRBV5-1 to TRBJ2-3; D not certain. Trimming stripped 5 bases from V and 5 bases from J, with 9 bases between. Per germline, CDR1 SGHRS and CDR2 YFSETQ. This CDR3 spans 12 amino acids.

About this clone: The identical CDR3 is also encoded by other nucleotide sequences in the sample. This chain joins TRBV5-1 and TRBJ1-2; 10 nucleotides match TRBD1. J lost 5 bases, V lost 0 bases, and 4 bases had no gene match. The CDR3 is 15 residues long. Germline values: CDR1 SGHRS, CDR2 YFSETQ. The CDR3 reads CASSLGTGGRYGYTF. The CDR3, as DNA: TGCGCCAGCAGCTTGGGGACAGGGGGTAGATATGGCTACACCTTC.

The chain carries TRBV5-4 and TRBJ2-2; 9 nucleotides line up with TRBD1. In germline, CDR1 is SGHNT, CDR2 YYREEE (reference sequence). Trimming cost V 3 bases and J 6 bases; bases outside gene matches: 3. The CDR3 is 14 residues long. For the CDR3, the DNA is TGTGCCAGCAGCTCACGGACAGGGGCCGGGGAGCTGTTTTTT. Translation: CASSSRTGAGELFF.

V and J are TRBV28 and TRBJ2-7, with 12 bases aligning to TRBD2. Germline CDR1 MDHEN, CDR2 SYDVKM. The length of the CDR3 is 16 residues. Unmatched junction bases numbered 9, after V lost 6 bases and J lost 3 bases. This CDR3 reads CASSPLTSGRLYEQYF. CDR3 nucleotides: TGTGCCAGCAGCCCTCTAACTAGCGGGAGGCTCTACGAGCAGTACTTC.

The chain uses TRBV11-2 and TRBJ2-5, with TRBD2 matching 9 bases. Trimming cost V 5 bases and J 5 bases; bases outside gene matches: 12. This CDR3 has 16 residues. Germline CDR1 and CDR2: SGHAT and FQNNGV. In DNA, the CDR3 is TGTGCCAGCAGCGGGATCTTTGGCGGGAGGGTGGAGACCCAGTACTTC. Translated, it gives CASSGIFGGRVETQYF.

V and J are TRBV5-4 and TRBJ1-2; the D gene is possibly TRBD1 (5 bases). Trimming took off 4 bases at V and 7 bases at J, with 11 bases between the two ends. Germline values: CDR1 SGHNT, CDR2 YYREEE (reference sequence). This CDR3 contains 12 residues. CDR3 nucleotide sequence: TGTGCCAGCAGCGTGGGACTCGCTGGCTACACCTTC. Amino acids: CASSVGLAGYTF.

The chain employs TRBV21-1 and TRBJ1-5. TRBV21-1 has pseudogene status. This CDR3 contains 16 residues. DNA for the CDR3: TGTGCCAGCAGCAAAGTACGGCGGGACCGCCCTTTGGCCCAGCATTTT. As protein: CASSKVRRDRPLAQHF.